This TCR beta chain was captured by sequencing in a study of T-cell memory formation after mild COVID-19. Germline V CDR1 and CDR2: MDHEN, SYDVKM. The J segment lost 3 bases and the V segment lost 10 bases, leaving 8 bases of the junction unmatched. This CDR3 has 14 residues. TCRdb independently ran MiXCR on the 5' RACE reads; one entry per CDR3 protein. Of about 310,000 distinct CDR3 sequences in the sample, about 16% were seen once. This clonotype was seen a handful of times. The V gene is TRBV28, the J gene TRBJ1-5; 8 bases fit TRBD1. Sequencing used PBMCs or a T cell subset sorted from them (not recorded which). This clonotype originated in a man aged 18 to 29 who had mild COVID-19 (a few samples of this study predate the infection). Cell type and time point are not known. The CDR3 DNA reads as TGTGCCACCTCCGGGACAGGTGACAATCAGCCCCAGCATTTT. Amino acid sequence: CATSGTGDNQPQHF.